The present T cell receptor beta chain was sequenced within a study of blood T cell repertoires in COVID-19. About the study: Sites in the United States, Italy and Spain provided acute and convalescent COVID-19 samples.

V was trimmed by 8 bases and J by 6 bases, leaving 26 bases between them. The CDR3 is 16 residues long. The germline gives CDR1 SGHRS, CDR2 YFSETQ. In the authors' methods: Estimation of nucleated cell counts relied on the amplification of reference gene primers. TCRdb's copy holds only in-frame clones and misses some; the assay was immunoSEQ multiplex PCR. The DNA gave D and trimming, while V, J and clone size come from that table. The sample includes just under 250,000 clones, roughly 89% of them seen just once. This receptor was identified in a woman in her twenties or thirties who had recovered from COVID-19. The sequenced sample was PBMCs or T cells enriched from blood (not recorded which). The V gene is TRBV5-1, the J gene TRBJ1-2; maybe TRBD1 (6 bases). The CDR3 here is CASAEQGPVSGDGYTF. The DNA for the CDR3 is TGCGCCAGTGCCGAACAGGGACCGGTTTCGGGCGATGGCTACACCTTC.